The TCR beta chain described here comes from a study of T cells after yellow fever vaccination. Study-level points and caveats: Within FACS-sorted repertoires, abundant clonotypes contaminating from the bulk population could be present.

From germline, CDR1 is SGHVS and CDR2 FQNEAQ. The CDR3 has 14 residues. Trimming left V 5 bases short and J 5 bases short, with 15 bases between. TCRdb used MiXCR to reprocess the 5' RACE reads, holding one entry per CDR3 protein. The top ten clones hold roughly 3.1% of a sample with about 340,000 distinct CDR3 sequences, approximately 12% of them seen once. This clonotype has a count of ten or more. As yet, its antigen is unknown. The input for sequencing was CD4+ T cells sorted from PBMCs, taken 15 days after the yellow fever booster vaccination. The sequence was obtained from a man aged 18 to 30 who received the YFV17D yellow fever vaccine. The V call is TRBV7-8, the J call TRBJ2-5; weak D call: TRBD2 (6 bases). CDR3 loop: CASSRTDYRETQYF. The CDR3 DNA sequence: TGTGCCAGCAGCCGGACGGACTACCGGGAGACCCAGTACTTC.